The 7 T cell receptor beta chains given below trace back to one sample, sequenced in a study of blood T cell repertoires in COVID-19. TCRdb's copy holds only in-frame clones and misses some; the assay was immunoSEQ multiplex PCR. Among more than 60,000 clones listed, more than 75% were seen once. The sample consisted of peripheral blood. These receptors were collected from a human donor in a cohort sampled during active COVID-19.

The CDR3 loop is CAWSPRGIATDTQYF. The CDR3 DNA reads as TGTGCCTGGAGCCCCAGGGGTATCGCCACAGATACGCAGTATTTT. The chain has TRBV30 and TRBJ2-3; TRBD1 might be the D (6 bases). The CDR3 loop spans 15 amino acids. CDR1 is GTSNPN, CDR2 SVGIG, per germline (reference sequence). The ends were cut back, 3 bases at V and 2 bases at J, with 15 bases in the middle. The variable domain in full, with the rest retrieved from reference TRBV30 and TRBJ2-3, is SQTIHQWPATLVQPVGSPLSLECTVEGTSNPNLYWYRQAAGRGLQLLFYSVGIGQISSEVPQNLSASRPQDRQFILSSKKLLLSDSGFYLCAWSPRGIATDTQYFGPGTRLTVL.

This chain connects TRBV2 to TRBJ1-2, with unresolved D. This CDR3 has 11 residues. CDR1 and CDR2 from the germline V gene are SNHLY and FYNNEI. The V end was cut by 11 bases, the J end by 6 bases, with 13 bases between. The CDR3 is CAGTESDGYTF. CDR3 nucleotide sequence: TGTGCCGGAACTGAGAGCGATGGCTACACCTTC.

This chain uses TRBV29-1 with TRBJ1-2, with 9 bases matching TRBD1. J was trimmed by 7 bases and V by 5 bases; bases with no gene match: 8. CDR1 is SQVTM, CDR2 ANQGSEA, per germline. This CDR3 region has 13 residues. CDR3 DNA: TGCAGCGTTCCCGGGGACAGGGCGGTTGGCTACACCTTC. It is translated as CSVPGDRAVGYTF. Based on the CDR3 plus reference TRBV29-1 and TRBJ1-2, the full variable domain is SAVISQKPSRDICQRGTSLTIQCQVDSQVTMMFWYRQQPGQSLTLIATANQGSEATYESGFVIDKFPISRPNLTFSTLTVSNMSPEDSSIYLCSVPGDRAVGYTFGSGTRLTVV.

The CDR3 reads CASSRGGSSYNEQFF. The CDR3, as DNA: TGTGCCAGCAGCCGCGGGGGGAGCTCCTACAATGAGCAGTTCTTC. V usage is TRBV11-3 and J usage is TRBJ2-1, with TRBD2 identical over 8 bases. The V and J ends lost 5 bases and 0 bases, in that order; junction bases with no gene match: 3. CDR1 and CDR2 (germline): SGHNT, YENEEA. This CDR3 is 15 amino acids long.

This clone was detected only once. V is TRBV6-4 and J is TRBJ2-1; 9 nucleotides agree with TRBD1. CDR1 and CDR2 (germline): MRHNA, SNTAGT. The J segment lost 9 bases and the V segment lost 2 bases, leaving 8 bases of the junction unmatched. This CDR3 is built from 15 residues. The CDR3 spells CASSDRDRVSGEQFF. Written as DNA, the CDR3 is TGTGCCAGCAGTGACCGGGACAGGGTAAGCGGTGAGCAGTTCTTC.

The chain links TRBV28 to TRBJ1-2, with 8 bases fitting TRBD1. The V and J ends lost 6 bases and 10 bases, in that order; junction bases with no gene match: 10. The germline V gene encodes CDR1 MDHEN and CDR2 SYDVKM. CDR3 length equals 13 residues. CDR3 protein: CASSPTGTGFYTF. For the CDR3, the DNA is TGTGCCAGCAGCCCCACCGGGACAGGATTCTACACCTTC.

The chain employs TRBV7-3 and TRBJ2-2; TRBD1 matches at 9 bases. The CDR3 contains 14 residues. Germline lookup yields CDR1 SGHTA and CDR2 FQGTGA. J lost 4 bases, V lost 4 bases, and 1 base had no gene match. The CDR3 nucleotides read TGTGCCAGCAGCTCGGACAGGGGCACCGGGGAGCTGTTTTTT. Its translation: CASSSDRGTGELFF.